This T cell receptor (beta chain) was sequenced during a study of T cells in Graves' hyperthyroidism and ophthalmopathy. Trimming stripped 6 bases from V and 0 bases from J, with 17 bases between. The germline gives CDR1 WSHSY, CDR2 SAAADI. This CDR3 has 16 amino acids. Amplification of TCR beta CDR3 regions was performed using RNA transcripts as template. First-round RT-PCR targeting the TCR CDR3 was performed with the HTBI primer set. One entry per CDR3 protein results from TCRdb running MiXCR on the multiplex PCR reads. Counted here are hundreds of thousands of distinct CDR3 sequences, just under 20% occurring once; the ten biggest clones make up 47%. Whole-study findings and limits: Onset of ophthalmopathy came a median roughly 6.9 months after the model predicted it. Also found in blood were most expanded thyroid clonotypes above 0.001.

The cohort's ophthalmopathy patients, a group with duration under 3 months, had a Clinical Activity Score of at least 3 and a NOSPECS grade of at least 4. This clonotype came up a few times. Its specificity is not known. The receptor was isolated from a man in his forties with Graves' ophthalmopathy. Sequenced input: blood. The rearrangement joins TRBV10-2 to TRBJ1-1; D possibly corresponds to TRBD1 (6 bases). The CDR3 DNA is TGCGCCAGCAGAACCACAGGGAAAAGGATGAACACTGAAGCTTTCTTT. This translates into CASRTTGKRMNTEAFF.